The clone carrying this T cell receptor (beta chain) was observed a single time. This specimen belongs to a study of blood T cell repertoires in COVID-19. Study background: Sites in the United States, Italy and Spain provided acute and convalescent COVID-19 samples. Sample material is recorded as cDNA or gDNA derived from T cells, B-cell-depleted T cells, or PBMCs.

V lost 7 bases, J lost 4 bases, and 26 bases lay in between. The CDR3 has 19 residues. CDR1 and CDR2 (germline): MNHEY, SMNVEV (reference sequence). Enrollment of patients from Seattle took place during active infection, with longitudinal follow-up. Per the authors' pipeline: Amplification from reference gene primers served as the basis for estimated nucleated cell counts. The table came from immunoSEQ multiplex PCR; TCRdb's copy has only in-frame clones and leaves some out. V and J calls and clone size are given by that table; D and trimming were obtained from the DNA. The profile shows 400,000 to 450,000 clones, 80% to 90% of them singletons.

This clonotype originated in a man aged 18 to 30 with COVID-19, enrolled during active disease. The sequenced sample consisted of peripheral blood. The chain is built from TRBV27 and TRBJ1-6, with D tentatively TRBD1 (5 bases). The CDR3 protein is CASIQTRDPWAVYNSPLHF. The CDR3, as DNA: TGTGCCAGCATCCAAACGCGGGACCCCTGGGCCGTGTATAATTCACCCCTCCACTTT.